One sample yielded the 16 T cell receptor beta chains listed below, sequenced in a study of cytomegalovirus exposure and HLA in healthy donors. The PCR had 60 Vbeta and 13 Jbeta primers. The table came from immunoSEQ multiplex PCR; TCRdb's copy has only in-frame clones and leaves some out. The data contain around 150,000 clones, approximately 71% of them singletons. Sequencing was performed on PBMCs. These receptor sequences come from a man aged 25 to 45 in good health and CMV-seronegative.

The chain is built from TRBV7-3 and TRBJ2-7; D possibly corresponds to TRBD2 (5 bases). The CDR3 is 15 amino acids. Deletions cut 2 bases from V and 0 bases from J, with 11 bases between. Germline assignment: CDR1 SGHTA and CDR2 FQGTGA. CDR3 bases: TGTGCCAGCAGCTTACGACCGGGAAACTCCTACGAGCAGTACTTC. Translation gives CASSLRPGNSYEQYF.

The CDR3 nucleotides are TGTGCCAGTCGACCGAGCGGGGGCGAGCAGTACTTC. Translating it yields CASRPSGGEQYF. The chain recombines TRBV2 with TRBJ2-7; the match to TRBD2 covers 8 bases. The germline gives CDR1 SNHLY, CDR2 FYNNEI. The trim removed 9 bases at V and 6 bases at J, leaving 7 bases unmatched. The CDR3 contains 12 residues.

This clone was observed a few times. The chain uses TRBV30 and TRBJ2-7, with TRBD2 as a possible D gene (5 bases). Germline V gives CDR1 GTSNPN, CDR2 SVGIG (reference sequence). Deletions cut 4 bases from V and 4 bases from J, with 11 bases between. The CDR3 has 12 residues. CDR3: CAWTRGSYEQYF. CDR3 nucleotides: TGTGCCTGGACTCGGGGTTCGTACGAGCAGTACTTC.

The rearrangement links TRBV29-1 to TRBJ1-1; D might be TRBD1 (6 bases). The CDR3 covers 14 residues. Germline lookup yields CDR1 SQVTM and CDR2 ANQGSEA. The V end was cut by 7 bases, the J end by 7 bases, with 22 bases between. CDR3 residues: CSAISTGRSHEAFF. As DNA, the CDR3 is TGCAGCGCAATATCTACAGGGAGAAGCCATGAAGCTTTCTTT. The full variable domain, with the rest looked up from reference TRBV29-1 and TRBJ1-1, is SAVISQKPSRDICQRGTSLTIQCQVDSQVTMMFWYRQQPGQSLTLIATANQGSEATYESGFVIDKFPISRPNLTFSTLTVSNMSPEDSSIYLCSAISTGRSHEAFFGQGTRLTVV.

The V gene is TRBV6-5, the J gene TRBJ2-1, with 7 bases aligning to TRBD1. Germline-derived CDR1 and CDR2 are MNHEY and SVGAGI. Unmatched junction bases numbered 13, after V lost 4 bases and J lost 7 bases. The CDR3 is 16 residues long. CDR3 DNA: TGTGCCAGCAGTTCCCTTACAGGGGAAGGTGGGAATGAGCAGTTCTTC. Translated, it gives CASSSLTGEGGNEQFF.

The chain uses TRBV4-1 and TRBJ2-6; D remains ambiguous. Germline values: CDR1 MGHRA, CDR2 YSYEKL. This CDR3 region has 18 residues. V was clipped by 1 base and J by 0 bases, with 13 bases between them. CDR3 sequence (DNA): TGCGCCAGCAGCCAAGGATCGGCAGGCAGCTCTGGGGCCAACGTCCTGACTTTC. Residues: CASSQGSAGSSGANVLTF.

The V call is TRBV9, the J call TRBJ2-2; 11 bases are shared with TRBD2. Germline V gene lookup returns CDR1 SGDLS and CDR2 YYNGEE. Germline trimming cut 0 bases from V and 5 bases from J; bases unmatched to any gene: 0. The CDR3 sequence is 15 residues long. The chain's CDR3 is CASSVGLAGTGELFF. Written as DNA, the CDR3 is TGTGCCAGCAGCGTAGGACTAGCGGGAACCGGGGAGCTGTTTTTT. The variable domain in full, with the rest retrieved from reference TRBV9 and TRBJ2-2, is DSGVTQTPKHLITATGQRVTLRCSPRSGDLSVYWYQQSLDQGLQFLIQYYNGEERAKGNILERFSAQQFPDLHSELNLSSLELGDSALYFCASSVGLAGTGELFFGEGSRLTVL.

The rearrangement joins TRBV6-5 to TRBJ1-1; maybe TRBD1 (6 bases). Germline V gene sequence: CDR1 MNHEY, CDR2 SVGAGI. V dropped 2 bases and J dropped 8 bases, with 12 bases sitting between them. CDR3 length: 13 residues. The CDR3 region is CASSYPPGTEAFF. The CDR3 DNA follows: TGTGCCAGCAGTTACCCCCCCGGGACAGAAGCTTTCTTT.

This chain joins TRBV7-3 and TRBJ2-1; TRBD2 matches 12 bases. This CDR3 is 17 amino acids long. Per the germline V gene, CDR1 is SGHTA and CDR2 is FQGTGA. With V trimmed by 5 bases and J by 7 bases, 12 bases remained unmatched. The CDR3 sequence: CASSPNRLAGDGNEQFF. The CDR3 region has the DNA TGTGCCAGCAGCCCGAACCGACTAGCGGGAGATGGGAATGAGCAGTTCTTC.

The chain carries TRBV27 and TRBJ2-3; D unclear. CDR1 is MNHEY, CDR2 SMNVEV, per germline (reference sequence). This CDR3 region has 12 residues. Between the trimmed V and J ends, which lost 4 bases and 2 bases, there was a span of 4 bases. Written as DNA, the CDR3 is TGTGCCAGCAGTTCCGTCACAGATACGCAGTATTTT. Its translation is CASSSVTDTQYF.

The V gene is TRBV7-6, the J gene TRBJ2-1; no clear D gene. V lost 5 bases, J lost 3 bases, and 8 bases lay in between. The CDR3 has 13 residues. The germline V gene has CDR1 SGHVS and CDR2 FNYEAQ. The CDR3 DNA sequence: TGTGCCAGCAGCCCCCCCGGCTACAATGAGCAGTTCTTC. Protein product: CASSPPGYNEQFF.

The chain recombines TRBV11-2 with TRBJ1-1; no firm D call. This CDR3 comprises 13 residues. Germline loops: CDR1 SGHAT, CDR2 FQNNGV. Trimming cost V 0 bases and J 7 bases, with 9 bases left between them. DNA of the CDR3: TGTGCCAGCAGCTTAGAGTTGGCGGTTGAAGCTTTCTTT. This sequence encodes CASSLELAVEAFF.

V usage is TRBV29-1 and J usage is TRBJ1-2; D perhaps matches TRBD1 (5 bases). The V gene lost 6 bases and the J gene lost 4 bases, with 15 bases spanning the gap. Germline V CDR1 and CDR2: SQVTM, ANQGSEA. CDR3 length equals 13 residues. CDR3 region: CSVDHPTAYGYTF. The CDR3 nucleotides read TGCAGCGTCGACCACCCGACAGCCTATGGCTACACCTTC.

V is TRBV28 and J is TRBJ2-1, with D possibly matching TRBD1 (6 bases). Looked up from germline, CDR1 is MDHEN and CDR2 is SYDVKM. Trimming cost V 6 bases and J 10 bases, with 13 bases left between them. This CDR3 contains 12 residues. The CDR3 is CASSNRVPEQFF. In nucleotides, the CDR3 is TGTGCCAGCAGCAACAGGGTTCCCGAGCAGTTCTTC.

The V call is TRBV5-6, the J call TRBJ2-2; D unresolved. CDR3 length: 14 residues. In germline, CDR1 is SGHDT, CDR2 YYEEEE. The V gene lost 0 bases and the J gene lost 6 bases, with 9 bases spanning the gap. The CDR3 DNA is TGTGCCAGCAGCTTGGGGTCGGGTCCCGGGGAGCTGTTTTTT. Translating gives CASSLGSGPGELFF.

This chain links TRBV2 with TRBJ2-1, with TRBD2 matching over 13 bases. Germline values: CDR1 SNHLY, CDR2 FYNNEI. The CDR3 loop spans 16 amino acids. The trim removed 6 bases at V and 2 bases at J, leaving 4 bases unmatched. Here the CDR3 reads CASRDGTSGTYNEQFF. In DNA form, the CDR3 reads TGTGCCAGCAGGGACGGGACTAGCGGGACCTACAATGAGCAGTTCTTC.